This TCR beta chain was captured by sequencing in a study of T cell responses to AZD1222 COVID-19 vaccine. This CDR3 region has 16 residues. Germline CDR1 and CDR2: SNHLY and FYNNEI. V trimming: 6 bases; J trimming: 1 base; junction bases outside the gene matches: 9. Assay used: immunoSEQ multiplex PCR; TCRdb lists only in-frame clones, some missing. The sample yields around 150,000 clones, 90% to 95% seen once. The source of this sequence is an adult who received the AZD1222 COVID-19 vaccine. Sequenced here: peripheral blood, sampled 28 days after the second AZD1222 dose. The V and J genes are TRBV2 and TRBJ1-3, with TRBD1 matching 7 bases. The CDR3 loop reads CASSPAQTGSGNTIYF. The CDR3 DNA follows: TGTGCCAGCAGCCCCGCCCAGACAGGGTCTGGAAACACCATATATTTT.